The text below deals with one TCR beta chain. Its antigen is currently unknown. This record comes from a study of T cells in Graves' hyperthyroidism and ophthalmopathy. Study-level points and caveats: Most thyroid-expanded clonotypes above 0.001 were also found in blood.

There were TCR beta CDR3 regions amplified from RNA transcripts. HTBI primers drove first-round RT-PCR of the TCR CDR3. In TCRdb, the multiplex PCR reads were re-called with MiXCR into one record per CDR3 protein. The repertoire holds under 350,000 distinct CDR3 sequences, with 18% as singletons. The source of the PBMCs was more than 9.5 ml of fresh peripheral blood. Germline V CDR1 and CDR2: SGHRS, YFSETQ. V was cut by 7 bases and J by 0 bases, with 13 bases left in between. The CDR3 loop spans 15 amino acids. This chain connects TRBV5-1 to TRBJ1-4; D perhaps matches TRBD1 (6 bases). The sample consisted of blood. This sequence was found in a woman in her forties or fifties with Graves' hyperthyroidism. As DNA, the CDR3 is TGCGCCAGCCCCGCTCGGACAGCAACTAATGAAAAACTGTTTTTT. It codes for CASPARTATNEKLFF.